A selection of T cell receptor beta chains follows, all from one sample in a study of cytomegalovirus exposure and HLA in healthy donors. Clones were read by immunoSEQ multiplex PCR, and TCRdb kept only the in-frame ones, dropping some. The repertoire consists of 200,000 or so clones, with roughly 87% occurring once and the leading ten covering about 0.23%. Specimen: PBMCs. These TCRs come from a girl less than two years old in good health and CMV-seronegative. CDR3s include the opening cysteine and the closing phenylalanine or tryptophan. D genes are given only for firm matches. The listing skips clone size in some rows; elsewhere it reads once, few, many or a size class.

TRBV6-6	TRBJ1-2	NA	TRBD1	CASRGGQVYGYTF	TGTGCCAGCAGAGGCGGACAGGTCTATGGCTACACCTTC
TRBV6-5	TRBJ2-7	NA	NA	CASSPTGEHYEQYF	TGTGCCAGCAGCCCCACCGGGGAACACTACGAGCAGTACTTC
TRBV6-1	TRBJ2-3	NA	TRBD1	CASSDIGLGGRGDTQYF	TGTGCCAGCAGTGATATAGGGCTAGGGGGCCGAGGAGATACGCAGTATTTT
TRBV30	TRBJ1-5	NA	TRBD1	CAWSDNRDRGRWGPQHF	TGTGCCTGGAGTGACAACCGGGACAGGGGAAGGTGGGGGCCCCAGCATTTT
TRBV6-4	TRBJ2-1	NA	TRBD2	CASSAREDNEQFF	TGTGCCAGCAGTGCTCGGGAGGACAATGAGCAGTTCTTC
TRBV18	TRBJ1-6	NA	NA	CASSPMDSLNSPLHF	TGTGCCAGCTCACCAATGGACAGTCTTAATTCACCCCTCCACTTT
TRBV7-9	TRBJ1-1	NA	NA	CASSLQDTEAFF	TGTGCCAGCAGCTTACAGGACACGGAAGCTTTCTTT
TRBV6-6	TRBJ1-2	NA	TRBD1	CASSYSGQGEGYTF	TGTGCCAGCAGTTACTCGGGACAGGGTGAGGGCTACACCTTC
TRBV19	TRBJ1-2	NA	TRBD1	CASIRWGDRVPFPYGYTF	TGTGCCAGTATTCGGTGGGGGGACAGGGTCCCCTTCCCCTATGGCTACACCTTC
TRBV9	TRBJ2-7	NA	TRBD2	CASSVAASGTYEQYF	TGTGCCAGCAGCGTAGCTGCTAGCGGAACCTACGAGCAGTACTTC
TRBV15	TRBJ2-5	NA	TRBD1	CATSRAQGVATQYF	TGTGCCACCAGCAGAGCACAGGGGGTGGCGACCCAGTACTTC
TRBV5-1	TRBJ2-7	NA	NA	CASRGSSYEQYF	TGCGCCAGCAGAGGTAGCTCCTACGAGCAGTACTTC
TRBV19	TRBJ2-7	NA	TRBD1	CTSSTTTGTGTYEQYF	TGTACCAGTAGTACTACGACCGGGACAGGGACCTACGAGCAGTACTTC
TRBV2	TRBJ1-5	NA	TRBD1	CARGQGRNQPQHF	TGTGCCAGAGGACAGGGGCGCAATCAGCCCCAGCATTTT
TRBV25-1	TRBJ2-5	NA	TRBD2	CASSESDPGLQETQYF	TGTGCCAGCAGTGAAAGTGACCCGGGACTACAAGAGACCCAGTACTTC
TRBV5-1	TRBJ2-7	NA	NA	CASRRGGGRDYEQYF	TGCGCCAGCCGGAGGGGAGGGGGGCGAGACTACGAGCAGTACTTC
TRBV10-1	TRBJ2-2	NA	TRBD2	CASSTSGGDTGELFF	TGCGCCAGCAGTACCTCTGGGGGGGACACCGGGGAGCTGTTTTTT
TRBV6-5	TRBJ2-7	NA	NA	CASSYSRHRFHEQYF	TGTGCCAGCAGTTACTCACGCCACAGGTTCCACGAGCAGTACTTC
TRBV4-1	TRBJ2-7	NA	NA	CASSQALRGASYEQYF	TGCGCCAGCAGCCAAGCTTTACGGGGGGCGTCCTACGAGCAGTACTTC
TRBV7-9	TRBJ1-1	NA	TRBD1	CASSLEGTGVKAFF	TGTGCCAGCAGCTTAGAAGGGACAGGGGTGAAAGCTTTCTTT
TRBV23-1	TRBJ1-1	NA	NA	CASRDMRGTEAFF	TGCGCCAGCAGGGACATGCGGGGCACTGAAGCTTTCTTT
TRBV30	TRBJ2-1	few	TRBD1	CAWSVRTGGAREQFF	TGTGCCTGGAGTGTACGGACAGGGGGCGCGAGGGAGCAGTTCTTC
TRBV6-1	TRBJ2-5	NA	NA	CASSKRGGNGETQYF	TGTGCCAGCAGCAAGAGAGGGGGAAATGGGGAGACCCAGTACTTC
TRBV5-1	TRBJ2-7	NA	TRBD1	CASSTSDRGYEQYF	TGCGCCAGCAGCACGTCGGACAGGGGCTACGAGCAGTACTTC
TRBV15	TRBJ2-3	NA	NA	CATSSLGDTQYF	TGTGCCACCAGCAGCCTCGGGGATACGCAGTATTTT
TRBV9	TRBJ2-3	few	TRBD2	CASSVSGRTDTQYF	TGTGCCAGCAGCGTTAGCGGGAGAACAGATACGCAGTATTTT
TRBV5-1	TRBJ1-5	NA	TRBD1	CASSFGTGGQPQHF	TGCGCCAGCAGCTTCGGGACAGGGGGGCAGCCCCAGCATTTT
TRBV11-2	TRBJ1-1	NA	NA	CASSFQQGYTEAFF	TGTGCCAGCAGCTTTCAACAGGGTTACACTGAAGCTTTCTTT
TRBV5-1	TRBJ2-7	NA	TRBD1	CASSVGTGLSYEQYF	TGCGCCAGCAGCGTAGGGACAGGGCTCTCCTACGAGCAGTACTTC
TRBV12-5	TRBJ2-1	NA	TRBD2	CASALAGGRNEQFF	TGTGCTAGTGCCCTAGCGGGGGGGCGAAATGAGCAGTTCTTC
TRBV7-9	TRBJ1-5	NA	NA	CASIQGGNQPQHF	TGTGCCAGCATCCAGGGTGGCAATCAGCCCCAGCATTTT
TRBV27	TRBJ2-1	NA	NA	CASSFSGGEKYNEQFF	TGTGCCAGCAGTTTTTCTGGCGGGGAAAAATACAATGAGCAGTTCTTC
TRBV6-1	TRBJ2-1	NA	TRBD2	CASSQTSLSYNEQFF	TGTGCCAGCAGTCAGACTAGCTTGTCCTACAATGAGCAGTTCTTC
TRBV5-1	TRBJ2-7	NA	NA	CASSLGAGPYEQYF	TGCGCCAGCAGCCTAGGGGCGGGGCCCTACGAGCAGTACTTC
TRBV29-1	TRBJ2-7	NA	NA	CSVARGYEQYF	TGCAGCGTTGCCCGGGGATACGAGCAGTACTTC
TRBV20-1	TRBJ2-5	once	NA	CSHWARETQYF	TGCAGTCACTGGGCCCGGGAGACCCAGTACTTC
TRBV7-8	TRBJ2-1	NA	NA	CASSAINEQFF	TGTGCCAGCAGCGCTATCAATGAGCAGTTCTTC
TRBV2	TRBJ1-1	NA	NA	CASRRMNTEAFF	TGTGCCAGCAGGCGGATGAACACTGAAGCTTTCTTT
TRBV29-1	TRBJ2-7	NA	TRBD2	CSVSPGTSDFEQYF	TGCAGCGTTTCGCCCGGGACTAGCGACTTCGAGCAGTACTTC
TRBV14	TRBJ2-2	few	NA	CASSVQTNTGELFF	TGTGCCAGCAGCGTTCAGACGAACACCGGGGAGCTGTTTTTT
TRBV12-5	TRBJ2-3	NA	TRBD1	CASGRTGGKDTQYF	TGTGCTAGTGGGAGGACAGGGGGCAAAGATACGCAGTATTTT
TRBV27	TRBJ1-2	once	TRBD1	CASGHLGTGGVGGYTF	TGTGCCAGCGGACACCTAGGGACAGGGGGCGTAGGCGGCTACACCTTC
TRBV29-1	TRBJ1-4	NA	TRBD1	CSVEEPGQGNEKLFF	TGCAGCGTTGAAGAACCGGGACAGGGTAATGAAAAACTGTTTTTT
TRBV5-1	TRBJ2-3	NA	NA	CASTQLDSRTDTQYF	TGCGCCAGCACCCAATTGGACTCTCGCACAGATACGCAGTATTTT
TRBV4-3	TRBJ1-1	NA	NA	CASSQDGRVHTEAFF	TGCGCCAGCAGCCAAGATGGGAGGGTTCACACTGAAGCTTTCTTT
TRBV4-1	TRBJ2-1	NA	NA	CASSQSSGRSPSNEQFF	TGCGCCAGCAGCCAAAGTTCCGGCAGGTCTCCCTCCAATGAGCAGTTCTTC
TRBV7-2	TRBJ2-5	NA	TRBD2	CASSFRTSGGATETQYF	TGTGCCAGCAGCTTTAGGACTAGCGGGGGGGCAACAGAGACCCAGTACTTC
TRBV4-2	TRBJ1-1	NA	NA	CASSQDRRGFDTEAFF	TGTGCCAGCAGCCAAGATCGCCGGGGATTTGACACTGAAGCTTTCTTT
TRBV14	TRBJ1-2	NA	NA	CASSTGMYYGYTF	TGTGCCAGCTCCACAGGGATGTACTATGGCTACACCTTC
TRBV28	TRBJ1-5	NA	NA	CASIQRWANQPQHF	TGTGCCAGCATTCAAAGGTGGGCGAATCAGCCCCAGCATTTT
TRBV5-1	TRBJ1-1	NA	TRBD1	CASSWGDRGEAFF	TGCGCCAGCAGCTGGGGTGACAGGGGTGAAGCTTTCTTT
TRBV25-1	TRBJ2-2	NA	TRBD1	CATHGTGRSLMNTGELFF	TGTGCCACCCACGGGACAGGGAGATCCCTGATGAACACCGGGGAGCTGTTTTTT
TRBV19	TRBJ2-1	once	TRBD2	CASNTVAGGLNEQFF	TGTGCCAGTAATACCGTGGCGGGGGGCCTTAATGAGCAGTTCTTC
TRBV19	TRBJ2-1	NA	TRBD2	CATSSGGSYNEQFF	TGTGCCACATCCAGCGGGGGCTCCTACAATGAGCAGTTCTTC
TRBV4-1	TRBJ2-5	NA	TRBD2	CASSQVGLGPETQYF	TGCGCCAGCAGCCAAGTGGGACTAGGTCCAGAGACCCAGTACTTC